Presented here are 25 T cell receptor beta chains from one specimen sequenced in a study of blood T cell repertoires in COVID-19. The table came from immunoSEQ multiplex PCR; TCRdb's copy has only in-frame clones and leaves some out. The sample shows around 40,000 clones, 75% to 85% of them seen only once. Sequencing input: peripheral blood. These TCRs come from a human donor in a cohort sampled during active COVID-19.

The V and J genes are TRBV18 and TRBJ1-3; D gene unclear. V lost 6 bases and J lost 0, with 15 bases in between. The CDR3 loop spans 16 amino acids. Germline values: CDR1 KGHSH, CDR2 LQKENI. CDR3 amino acids: CASSPDEGRSGNTIYF. DNA of the CDR3: TGTGCCAGCTCCCCAGATGAGGGTCGCTCTGGAAACACCATATATTTT.

In this sample, this clone turned up once. The chain has TRBV19 and TRBJ1-2, with D uncertain. Germline CDR1 reads LNHDA; CDR2 reads SQIVND (reference sequence). V dropped 7 bases and J dropped 7 bases, with 22 bases sitting between them. The CDR3 totals 15 residues. The CDR3 DNA reads TGTGCCAGTAAAAGTGGTGGCGGAGCCGTGGGTGGCTACACCTTC. Encoded protein: CASKSGGGAVGGYTF.

V gene TRBV5-1 combines with J gene TRBJ1-5, with D possibly being TRBD1 (5 bases). Trimming shortened V by 4 bases and J by 7 bases, and 15 bases separated the two germline ends. The CDR3 is 14 residues long. CDR1 and CDR2 from the germline V gene are SGHRS and YFSETQ. The CDR3 DNA reads TGCGCCAGCAGCCCGGGGGGGGTTAGCCAGCCCCAGCATTTT. Translated: CASSPGGVSQPQHF.

The chain carries TRBV5-4 and TRBJ1-2; D is possibly TRBD1 (5 bases). V was cut by 4 bases and J by 7 bases, with 14 bases left in between. The V gene's germline CDR1 is SGHNT and CDR2 YYREEE (reference sequence). This CDR3 has 13 amino acids. The CDR3 here is CASSPPGGLGYTF. CDR3 nucleotides: TGTGCCAGCAGCCCACCCGGGGGACTTGGCTACACCTTC. The variable domain in full, completed from reference TRBV5-4 and TRBJ1-2, reads ETGVTQSPTHLIKTRGQQVTLRCSSQSGHNTVSWYQQALGQGPQFIFQYYREEENGRGNFPPRFSGLQFPNYSSELNVNALELDDSALYLCASSPPGGLGYTFGSGTRLTVV.

The V call is TRBV11-2, the J call TRBJ1-2, with a tentative D call TRBD1 (6 bases). The CDR3 is 14 residues long. Germline CDR1 SGHAT, CDR2 FQNNGV. Between the trimmed V and J ends, which lost 4 bases and 4 bases, there was a span of 13 bases. The CDR3 sequence is CASSSTGLGYGYTF. CDR3 nucleotide sequence: TGTGCCAGCAGCTCGACAGGTCTAGGCTATGGCTACACCTTC.

The V and J genes are TRBV4-3 and TRBJ2-5; 9 bases are a match to TRBD2. The CDR3 contains 14 residues. Germline CDR1 is LGHNA and CDR2 is YSLEER. With V trimmed by 3 bases and J by 5 bases, 4 bases remained unmatched. CDR3 in amino acids: CASSQGLARETQYF. The CDR3 DNA reads TGCGCCAGCAGCCAGGGACTAGCACGGGAGACCCAGTACTTC.

This chain links TRBV11-2 with TRBJ2-5, with 7 bases lining up with TRBD1. This CDR3 has 14 amino acids. The ends lost 3 bases at V and 3 bases at J; junction bases unmatched: 4. The V gene's germline CDR1 is SGHAT and CDR2 FQNNGV. CDR3 DNA sequence: TGTGCCAGCAGCTTTACGGGACAGAAAGAGACCCAGTACTTC. It is translated as CASSFTGQKETQYF.

This clone was observed a single time. The rearrangement links TRBV2 to TRBJ2-1; weak D call: TRBD1 (6 bases). Between the trimmed V and J ends, which lost 7 bases and 4 bases, there was a span of 11 bases. The germline CDR1 and CDR2 sequences are SNHLY and FYNNEI. CDR3 size: 13 residues. The CDR3 spells CASIRQEYNEQFF. In nucleotides, the CDR3 is TGTGCCAGCATCCGACAGGAATACAATGAGCAGTTCTTC.

The rearrangement uses TRBV5-1 and TRBJ1-2, with 11 positions matching TRBD1. The length of the CDR3 is 14 residues. J was trimmed by 4 bases and V by 4 bases; bases with no gene match: 3. Looked up from germline, CDR1 is SGHRS and CDR2 is YFSETQ. The CDR3 loop is CASSGGTGGYGYTF. CDR3 DNA: TGCGCCAGCAGCGGCGGGACAGGGGGCTATGGCTACACCTTC.

The chain carries TRBV7-9 and TRBJ2-1, with D maybe TRBD1 (6 bases). Trimming took off 5 bases at V and 7 bases at J, with 15 bases between the two ends. CDR1 is SEHNR, CDR2 FQNEAQ, per germline (reference sequence). This CDR3 spans 14 amino acids. The DNA for the CDR3 is TGTGCCAGCAGCCCAAGGGACACACTGAATGAGCAGTTCTTC. Translated: CASSPRDTLNEQFF.

This sequence joins TRBV9 and TRBJ2-2; weak D call: TRBD2 (6 bases). The CDR3 consists of 15 residues. CDR1 and CDR2 from the germline V gene are SGDLS and YYNGEE. V was cut by 1 base and J by 4 bases, with 11 bases left in between. The CDR3 DNA follows: TGTGCCAGCAGCGTACAGGGAGGTGGCACCGGGGAGCTGTTTTTT. This sequence encodes CASSVQGGGTGELFF.

This chain uses TRBV3-1 (or the pseudogene TRBV3-2) with TRBJ2-1; maybe TRBD1 (6 bases). This CDR3 is built from 16 residues. V was clipped by 1 base and J by 4 bases, with 14 bases between them. CDR1 and CDR2 (germline): LGHDT, YNNKEL (reference sequence). The CDR3 DNA follows: TGTGCCAGCAGCCAAGGGGGCAGGGGATTATACAATGAGCAGTTCTTC. Its protein product is CASSQGGRGLYNEQFF.

This clone was detected once. Other DNA sequences in the same sample also yield this CDR3. The J gene is TRBJ2-7, the V gene TRBV11-2; no firm D call. CDR1 is SGHAT, CDR2 FQNNGV, per germline. This CDR3 comprises 11 residues. V shed 5 bases and J shed 6 bases, with 8 bases lying between them. In DNA form, the CDR3 reads TGTGCCAGCAGCCCCCCAGGCGAGCAGTACTTC. It is translated as CASSPPGEQYF.

The V gene is TRBV6-1, the J gene TRBJ2-1; TRBD2 matches at 7 bases. The CDR3 extends over 16 amino acids. The V gene's germline CDR1 is MNHNS and CDR2 SASEGT. J was trimmed by 0 bases and V by 3 bases; bases with no gene match: 5. DNA of the CDR3: TGTGCCAGCAGTGATCGGCGGGGGAGCTCCTACAATGAGCAGTTCTTC. Translating it yields CASSDRRGSSYNEQFF.

This sequence joins TRBV4-2 and TRBJ1-3, with a tentative D call TRBD1 (6 bases). The CDR3 totals 18 residues. Germline V gene data show CDR1 as LGHNA and CDR2 as YNFKEQ. V lost 3 bases to trimming and J lost 0 bases, with 18 bases between them. CDR3 sequence reads: CASSHLAGGQSSGNTIYF. In DNA form, the CDR3 reads TGTGCCAGCAGCCATCTGGCCGGCGGACAGTCCTCTGGAAACACCATATATTTT.

The rearrangement links TRBV7-9 to TRBJ2-1; D is ambiguous. The V gene lost 4 bases and the J gene lost 0 bases, with 10 bases spanning the gap. The CDR3 length is 15 residues. From germline, CDR1 is SEHNR and CDR2 FQNEAQ (reference sequence). The CDR3 DNA sequence: TGTGCCAGCAGCTCATGGGCCGGCTCCTACAATGAGCAGTTCTTC. Its protein product is CASSSWAGSYNEQFF.

The table lists this clone with a few counts. This chain connects TRBV9 to TRBJ2-5; D perhaps matches TRBD2 (6 bases). V shed 5 bases and J shed 4 bases, with 21 bases lying between them. Germline values: CDR1 SGDLS, CDR2 YYNGEE. The CDR3 is made up of 16 amino acids. In DNA form, the CDR3 reads TGTGCCAGCAGTTCCGGACCCGATAGCGGCGGAGAGACCCAGTACTTC. Residues: CASSSGPDSGGETQYF.

The sample holds a few counts of this clone. The rearrangement uses TRBV5-4 and TRBJ1-1; no firm D call. The V gene's germline CDR1 is SGHNT and CDR2 YYREEE (reference sequence). The CDR3 totals 16 residues. Trimming removed 0 bases at V and 4 bases at J, with 16 bases between. The CDR3 DNA is TGTGCCAGCAGCTTGGGCGTGGGAGGTGTGCTCACTGAAGCTTTCTTT. It specifies CASSLGVGGVLTEAFF. The full variable domain, completed using reference TRBV5-4 and TRBJ1-1, is ETGVTQSPTHLIKTRGQQVTLRCSSQSGHNTVSWYQQALGQGPQFIFQYYREEENGRGNFPPRFSGLQFPNYSSELNVNALELDDSALYLCASSLGVGGVLTEAFFGQGTRLTVV.

The chain has TRBV5-4 and TRBJ2-5; D is perhaps TRBD1 (6 bases). Germline V gene lookup returns CDR1 SGHNT and CDR2 YYREEE (reference sequence). Trimming took 4 bases from V and 5 from J, leaving 12 bases between them. CDR3 size: 13 residues. CDR3 protein: CASSLGQMETQYF. CDR3 nucleotide sequence: TGTGCCAGCAGCCTCGGACAGATGGAGACCCAGTACTTC.

The J gene is TRBJ2-6, the V gene TRBV5-1; D might be TRBD1 (5 bases). The CDR3 is made up of 16 amino acids. Trimming removed 2 bases at V and 2 bases at J, with 11 bases between. Germline V CDR1 and CDR2: SGHRS, YFSETQ. Here the CDR3 reads CASSFDGAPGANVLTF. CDR3 bases: TGCGCCAGCAGCTTCGATGGGGCGCCTGGGGCCAACGTCCTGACTTTC.

The rearrangement uses TRBV27 and TRBJ2-7; 8 bases match TRBD1. The germline gives CDR1 MNHEY, CDR2 SMNVEV (reference sequence). With 5 bases clipped from V and 2 bases from J, the junction kept 5 bases outside the gene matches. The length of the CDR3 is 14 residues. DNA for the CDR3: TGTGCCAGCAGTATCCGGACAGGGACCTACGAGCAGTACTTC. Translation: CASSIRTGTYEQYF.

This rearrangement joins TRBV12-3 or TRBV12-4 to TRBJ1-2, with D unclear. V was clipped by 4 bases and J by 7 bases, with 10 bases between them. The CDR3 has 12 amino acids. DNA for the CDR3: TGTGCCAGCAGTTCACTAGGGTTTGGCTACACCTTC. As protein: CASSSLGFGYTF.

The chain links TRBV7-2 to TRBJ1-1, with D perhaps TRBD1 (5 bases). CDR1 and CDR2 (germline): SGHTA, FQGNSA. The CDR3 is made up of 14 amino acids. Trimming shortened V by 2 bases and J by 1 base, and 8 bases separated the two germline ends. The CDR3 bases are TGTGCCAGCAGCTTAAAAGGACAGAACACTGAAGCTTTCTTT. This gives the protein CASSLKGQNTEAFF.

The V and J genes are TRBV3-1 (or the pseudogene TRBV3-2) and TRBJ2-1; D gene uncertain. V lost 7 bases, J lost 0 bases, and 13 bases lay in between. This CDR3 spans 15 amino acids. CDR1 is LGHDT and CDR2 is YNNKEL in the germline V gene (reference sequence). For the CDR3, the DNA is TGTGCCAGCATGCCAGGAAGAAACTCCTACAATGAGCAGTTCTTC. Protein sequence: CASMPGRNSYNEQFF.

V is TRBV6-2 or TRBV6-3 and J is TRBJ2-7, with 10 bases that match TRBD1. With 6 bases clipped from V and 4 bases from J, the junction kept 18 bases outside the gene matches. The CDR3 contains 18 residues. Per germline, CDR1 MNHEY and CDR2 SVGEGT. CDR3 sequence: CASRPTTGGIPSKYEQYF. The CDR3, as DNA: TGTGCCAGCAGACCTACGACAGGGGGCATACCCTCTAAGTACGAGCAGTACTTC.